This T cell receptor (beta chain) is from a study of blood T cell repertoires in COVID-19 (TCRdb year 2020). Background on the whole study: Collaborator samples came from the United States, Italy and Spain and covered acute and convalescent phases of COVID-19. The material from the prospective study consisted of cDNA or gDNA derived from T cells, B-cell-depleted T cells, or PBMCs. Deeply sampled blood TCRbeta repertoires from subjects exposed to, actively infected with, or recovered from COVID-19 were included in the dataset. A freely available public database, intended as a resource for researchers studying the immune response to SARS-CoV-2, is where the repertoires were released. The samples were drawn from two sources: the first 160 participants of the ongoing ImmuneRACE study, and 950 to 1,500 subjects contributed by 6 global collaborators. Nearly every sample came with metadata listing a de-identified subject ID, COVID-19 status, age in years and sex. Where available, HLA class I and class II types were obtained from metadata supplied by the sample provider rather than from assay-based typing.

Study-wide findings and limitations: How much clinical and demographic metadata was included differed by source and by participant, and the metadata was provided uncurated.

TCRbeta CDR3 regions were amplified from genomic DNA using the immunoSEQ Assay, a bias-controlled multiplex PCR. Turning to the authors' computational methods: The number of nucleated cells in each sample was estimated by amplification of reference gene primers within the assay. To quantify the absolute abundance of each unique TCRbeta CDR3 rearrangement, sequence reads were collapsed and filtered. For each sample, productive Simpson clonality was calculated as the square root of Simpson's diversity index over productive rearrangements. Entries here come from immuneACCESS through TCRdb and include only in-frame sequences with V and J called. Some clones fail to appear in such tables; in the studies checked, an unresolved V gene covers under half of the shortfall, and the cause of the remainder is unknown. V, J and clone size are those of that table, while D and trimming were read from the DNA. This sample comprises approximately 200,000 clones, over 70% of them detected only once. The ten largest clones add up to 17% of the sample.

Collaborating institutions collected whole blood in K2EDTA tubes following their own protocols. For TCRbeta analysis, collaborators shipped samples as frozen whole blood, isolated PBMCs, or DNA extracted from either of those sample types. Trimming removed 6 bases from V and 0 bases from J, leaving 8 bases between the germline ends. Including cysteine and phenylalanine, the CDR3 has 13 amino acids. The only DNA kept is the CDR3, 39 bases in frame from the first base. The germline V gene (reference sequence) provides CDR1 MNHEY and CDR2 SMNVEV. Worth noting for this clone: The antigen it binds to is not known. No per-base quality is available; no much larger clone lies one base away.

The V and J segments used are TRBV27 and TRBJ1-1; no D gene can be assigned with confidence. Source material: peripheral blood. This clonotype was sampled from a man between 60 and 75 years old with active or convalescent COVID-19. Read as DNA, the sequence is TGTGCCAGCAGCAATAACATGAACACTGAAGCTTTCTTT. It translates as CASSNNMNTEAFF.